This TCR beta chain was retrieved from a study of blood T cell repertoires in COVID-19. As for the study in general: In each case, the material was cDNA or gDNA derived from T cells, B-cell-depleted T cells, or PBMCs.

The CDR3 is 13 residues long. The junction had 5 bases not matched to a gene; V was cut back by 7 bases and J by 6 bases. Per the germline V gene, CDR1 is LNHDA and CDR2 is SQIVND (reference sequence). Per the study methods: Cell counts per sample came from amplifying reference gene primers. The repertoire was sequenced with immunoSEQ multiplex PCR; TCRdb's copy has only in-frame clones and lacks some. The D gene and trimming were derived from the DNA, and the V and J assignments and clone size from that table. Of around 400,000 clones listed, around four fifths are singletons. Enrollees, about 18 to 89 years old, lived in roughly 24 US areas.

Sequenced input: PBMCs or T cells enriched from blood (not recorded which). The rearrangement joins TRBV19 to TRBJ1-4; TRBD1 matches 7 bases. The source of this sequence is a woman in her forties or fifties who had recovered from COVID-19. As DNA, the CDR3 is TGTGCCAGTAAACGGCAGGGGGATGAAAAACTGTTTTTT. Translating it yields CASKRQGDEKLFF.